This paragraph reports one TCR beta chain. This sample was included in a study of memory CD8 T cells in hepatitis C reinfection. Time point here: pre-reinfection, 55 to 20 weeks before reinfection detection. The sorted cells went straight to TCR sequencing with no prior in vitro expansion. Sequencing used immunoSEQ multiplex PCR; TCRdb keeps in-frame clones, though not all of them. The profile covers approximately 50,000 clones, with roughly 90% appearing a single time and more than 0.8% taken by the ten largest. The source of this sequence is a man in his late teens or twenties with hepatitis C virus infection. Sequenced: naive CD8+ T cells sorted from blood.

CDR3 nucleotides: TGTGCCAGCAGTTACAGACAAAATAATTCACCCCTCCACTTT. Its translation: CASSYRQNNSPLHF. This chain joins TRBV6-5 and TRBJ1-6; D is ambiguous. Trimming removed 2 bases at V and 5 bases at J, with 7 bases between. This CDR3 is built from 14 residues. The germline CDR1 and CDR2 sequences are MNHEY and SVGAGI.